This TCR beta chain is from a study of blood T cells in healthy people across ages. Drawn from each donor were roughly 10 milliliters of peripheral blood. They isolated at least 6 million PBMCs from each sample. A second PCR of about 6 to 11 cycles used a sample-barcoded 5' primer and a J-beta primer mix. Through a template-switch adaptor with 12 random nucleotides, each cDNA molecule received a tag. TCRdb itself ran the 5' RACE reads through MiXCR, one entry per CDR3 protein. Of roughly 900,000 distinct CDR3 sequences detected, roughly 43% appear once; the ten largest clones hold around 15%. Findings and caveats of the study: Fewer expanded clones and more diversity marked long-lived versus aged donors.

The trim removed 6 bases at V and 4 bases at J, leaving 9 bases unmatched. Per germline, CDR1 KGHSH and CDR2 LQKENI. The CDR3 spans 15 residues. In the case of this clonotype: Its specificity is unknown.

This clonotype originated in a man between 25 and 39 years old in good health. V gene TRBV18 combines with J gene TRBJ2-7; 10 bases are shared with TRBD2. The sequencing sample was made of blood. The CDR3 region has the DNA TGTGCCAGCTCTCAGGAGCGGGGGGGCACTTACGAGCAGTACTTC. Translation: CASSQERGGTYEQYF.